The 14 T cell receptor beta chains reported below all come from one sample, sequenced in a study of beta chain features in type 1 diabetes. Since all of the isolated RNA was reverse transcribed, expressed TCRB transcripts were what got sequenced. The repertoire was sequenced with immunoSEQ multiplex PCR; TCRdb's copy has only in-frame clones and lacks some. The repertoire holds fewer than 650,000 clones, with 15% to 17% as singletons. Input material: naive CD4+ T cells from blood. The source is a man aged 18-30 years in good health.

This clone came up a few times. The rearrangement uses TRBV6-4 and TRBJ1-2; 8 positions match TRBD1. Looked up from germline, CDR1 is MRHNA and CDR2 is SNTAGT. V was pared by 6 bases and J by 4 bases, with 4 bases of the junction left unmatched. The CDR3 length is 13 residues. CDR3: CASSRTGGYGYTF. CDR3 nucleotide sequence: TGTGCCAGCAGCCGAACAGGGGGCTATGGCTACACCTTC.

The chain couples TRBV7-3 to TRBJ2-1; TRBD1 aligns across 9 bases. Trimming cost V 5 bases and J 9 bases; bases outside gene matches: 8. Germline-derived CDR1 and CDR2 are SGHTA and FQGTGA. This CDR3 region has 14 residues. The CDR3 sequence is CASSATGTGTEQFF. CDR3 nucleotide sequence: TGTGCCAGCAGCGCAACCGGGACAGGGACTGAGCAGTTCTTC. Drawing the rest from reference TRBV7-3 and TRBJ2-1, the complete variable domain is GAGVSQTPSNKVTEKGKYVELRCDPISGHTALYWYRQSLGQGPEFLIYFQGTGAADDSGLPNDRFFAVRPEGSVSTLKIQRTERGDSAVYLCASSATGTGTEQFFGPGTRLTVL.

This clone appeared a few times. V is TRBV14 and J is TRBJ2-7; the D gene is possibly TRBD1 (6 bases). The CDR3 is 14 residues long. V lost 2 bases and J lost 2, with 10 bases in between. CDR1 is SGHDN and CDR2 is FVKESK in the germline V gene. The CDR3 sequence is CASSQWDTPYEQYF. CDR3 sequence (DNA): TGTGCCAGCAGCCAATGGGACACCCCCTACGAGCAGTACTTC.

In the case of this clone: This sample also contains other DNA sequences that code for the same CDR3. The rearrangement joins TRBV28 to TRBJ1-1, with TRBD1 as a possible D gene (6 bases). This CDR3 comprises 13 residues. The germline V gene encodes CDR1 MDHEN and CDR2 SYDVKM. V lost 2 bases to trimming and J lost 3 bases, with 7 bases between them. The CDR3 sequence is CASSLRGDTEAFF. The CDR3 DNA reads TGTGCCAGCAGTTTAAGGGGGGACACTGAAGCTTTCTTT.

This clone was recorded a few times. The chain carries TRBV5-1 and TRBJ2-3; 9 positions agree with TRBD1. This CDR3 contains 16 residues. The germline CDR1 and CDR2 sequences are SGHRS and YFSETQ. V was pared by 0 bases and J by 3 bases, with 5 bases of the junction left unmatched. The CDR3 sequence is CASSLVGQGRTDTQYF. The CDR3 coding sequence is TGCGCCAGCAGCTTGGTAGGACAGGGGCGAACAGATACGCAGTATTTT. Variable domain in full (rest from reference TRBV5-1 and TRBJ2-3): KAGVTQTPRYLIKTRGQQVTLSCSPISGHRSVSWYQQTPGQGLQFLFEYFSETQRNKGNFPGRFSGRQFSNSRSEMNVSTLELGDSALYLCASSLVGQGRTDTQYFGPGTRLTVL.

The rearrangement uses TRBV11-2 and TRBJ2-5, with no clear D. The J call may be incorrect, as the DNA end agrees better with TRBJ2-7. Germline lookup yields CDR1 SGHAT and CDR2 FQNNGV. This CDR3 comprises 15 residues. CDR3 coding DNA: TGTGCCAGCAGCCAACTTAAGTCGGCATTTTACGAGCAGTACTTC. It encodes CASSQLKSAFYEQYF.

The chain joins TRBV9 to TRBJ2-1; D is perhaps TRBD1 or TRBD2 (6 bases each). Germline V gene data show CDR1 as SGDLS and CDR2 as YYNGEE. Trimming cost V 4 bases and J 6 bases, with 20 bases left between them. The CDR3 covers 16 residues. The CDR3 is CASSPLTGRSRNEQFF. The CDR3 DNA is TGTGCCAGCAGCCCCCTAACAGGGAGGAGTCGCAATGAGCAGTTCTTC.

There are a few counts of this clone. The CDR3 nucleotides are TGTGCCAGCAGTACCCGGGACAGGGTGCCAGATACGCAGTATTTT. Translated: CASSTRDRVPDTQYF. The chain couples TRBV27 to TRBJ2-3, with TRBD1 matching over 9 bases. V was clipped by 5 bases and J by 4 bases; unmatched bases: 7. Germline assignment: CDR1 MNHEY and CDR2 SMNVEV (reference sequence). The CDR3 covers 15 residues.

The V call is TRBV6-6, the J call TRBJ2-2, with D uncertain. The CDR3 is made up of 13 amino acids. V lost 6 bases to trimming and J lost 6 bases, with 11 bases between them. Germline V gene data show CDR1 as MNHNY and CDR2 as SVGAGI (reference sequence). The CDR3 DNA reads as TGTGCCAGCAGCCCTATCCGGGCCGGGGAGCTGTTTTTT. Translating gives CASSPIRAGELFF.

This clone was counted only a few times. This chain's CDR3 is CSVEDRAAERASYEQYF. The DNA for the CDR3 is TGCAGCGTTGAAGATCGGGCAGCAGAGCGGGCCTCCTACGAGCAGTACTTC. The gene calls are TRBV29-1 and TRBJ2-7; tentative D call: TRBD2 (6 bases). There are 17 residues in the CDR3. Germline CDR1 SQVTM, CDR2 ANQGSEA. V gave up 0 bases and J gave up 0 bases, with 18 bases separating them.

The chain joins TRBV11-2 to TRBJ2-2; 7 nucleotides agree with TRBD1. Germline CDR1 reads SGHAT; CDR2 reads FQNNGV. V was clipped by 6 bases and J by 4 bases; unmatched bases: 8. The CDR3 consists of 15 residues. The CDR3 nucleotides are TGTGCCAGCAGAAGACCGGGACAGAGCACCGGGGAGCTGTTTTTT. As protein: CASRRPGQSTGELFF.

J is TRBJ1-5 and V is TRBV7-2; no clear D gene. Trimming removed 3 bases at V and 4 bases at J, with 13 bases between. The CDR3 extends over 15 amino acids. The germline V gene has CDR1 SGHTA and CDR2 FQGNSA. CDR3 sequence reads: CASSFTWAGNQPQHF. The CDR3 DNA reads TGTGCCAGCAGCTTTACGTGGGCGGGAAATCAGCCCCAGCATTTT.

This clone has just a few counts. The rearrangement joins TRBV11-2 to TRBJ1-1; no clear D. Germline V lookup: CDR1 SGHAT, CDR2 FQNNGV. The ends were cut back, 1 base at V and 5 bases at J, with 8 bases in the middle. The CDR3 spans 13 residues. The CDR3 here is CASSLVWGTEAFF. The CDR3 nucleotides are TGTGCCAGCAGCTTAGTATGGGGAACTGAAGCTTTCTTT.

The rearrangement joins TRBV5-4 to TRBJ2-1, with 12 bases matching TRBD1. V trimming: 3 bases; J trimming: 15 bases; junction bases outside the gene matches: 13. Germline loops: CDR1 SGHNT, CDR2 YYREEE (reference sequence). The CDR3 is made up of 15 amino acids. CDR3 nucleotide sequence: TGTGCCAGCAGCTCCCTGGGACAGGGGGCTCGGGATCTGTTCTTC. Translated, it gives CASSSLGQGARDLFF.